What follows are 27 T cell receptor beta chains derived from one specimen sequenced in a study of T cell responses to AZD1222 COVID-19 vaccine. Method: immunoSEQ multiplex PCR; TCRdb's copy keeps in-frame clones and lacks some. The sample carries some 120,000 clones, 75% to 90% recorded once. The sequencing used peripheral blood, collected on day 0 of MenACWY control vaccination. These TCRs come from an adult in good health.

The chain uses TRBV19 and TRBJ1-2; D is ambiguous. Germline values: CDR1 LNHDA, CDR2 SQIVND (reference sequence). Between the trimmed V and J ends, which lost 1 base and 5 bases, there was a span of 17 bases. The CDR3 totals 16 residues. The chain's CDR3 is CASSIGQRSSPYGYTF. CDR3 bases: TGTGCCAGTAGTATAGGCCAAAGGTCCTCGCCGTATGGCTACACCTTC.

The rearrangement links TRBV19 to TRBJ1-2; D is uncertain. V lost 2 bases, J lost 2 bases, and 6 bases lay in between. This CDR3 is built from 13 residues. CDR1 and CDR2 (germline): LNHDA, SQIVND (reference sequence). The CDR3 is CASSIWENYGYTF. The DNA for the CDR3 is TGTGCCAGTAGTATATGGGAAAACTATGGCTACACCTTC.

For the CDR3, the DNA is TGTGCCAGCAGTTTCCTACAGGGAGACAATGAAAAACTGTTTTTT. Its translation is CASSFLQGDNEKLFF. V usage is TRBV28 and J usage is TRBJ1-4, with D perhaps matching TRBD1 (6 bases). The CDR3 runs to 15 residues. The V and J ends lost 3 bases and 5 bases respectively, with 13 bases between them. Germline CDR1 and CDR2: MDHEN and SYDVKM.

The chain couples TRBV3-1 (or the pseudogene TRBV3-2) to TRBJ2-5, with 13 bases lining up with TRBD2. CDR3 length: 17 amino acids. Germline V CDR1 and CDR2: LGHDT, YNNKEL (reference sequence). After removal of 4 bases from V and 4 bases from J, the junction contained 9 bases not matched to a gene. The DNA for the CDR3 is TGTGCCAGCAGCCCGGGACTAGCGGGGTTGTGGGGAGAGACCCAGTACTTC. Protein: CASSPGLAGLWGETQYF.

The V gene is TRBV3-1 (or the pseudogene TRBV3-2), the J gene TRBJ1-2; possibly TRBD1 for D (5 bases). Germline CDR1 LGHDT, CDR2 YNNKEL (reference sequence). This CDR3 comprises 16 residues. Trimming stripped 1 base from V and 0 bases from J, with 12 bases between. CDR3 nucleotide sequence: TGTGCCAGCAGCCAAGGATTCGGGGGGTCTAACTATGGCTACACCTTC. It yields the protein CASSQGFGGSNYGYTF.

The chain couples TRBV7-9 to TRBJ2-1; D may be TRBD2 (5 bases). Trimming shortened V by 1 base and J by 9 bases, and 7 bases separated the two germline ends. The CDR3 has 12 residues. Germline V lookup: CDR1 SEHNR, CDR2 FQNEAQ (reference sequence). The CDR3 DNA follows: TGTGCCAGCAGCTTAGTGGCGGGTGAGCAGTTCTTC. Encoded protein: CASSLVAGEQFF. The whole variable domain, remainder taken from reference TRBV7-9 and TRBJ2-1, is DTGVSQNPRHKITKRGQNVTFRCDPISEHNRLYWYRQTLGQGPEFLTYFQNEAQLEKSRLLSDRFSAERPKGSFSTLEIQRTEQGDSAMYLCASSLVAGEQFFGPGTRLTVL.

The chain links TRBV19 to TRBJ2-7; weak D call: TRBD1 (6 bases). V dropped 6 bases and J dropped 3 bases, with 18 bases sitting between them. The CDR3 sequence is 15 residues long. The germline CDR1 and CDR2 sequences are LNHDA and SQIVND (reference sequence). As DNA, the CDR3 is TGTGCCAGTAGACAACAGGGAAAGGGTGACTACGAGCAGTACTTC. Encoded protein: CASRQQGKGDYEQYF.

The table lists this clone with a count of one. The chain employs TRBV6-4 and TRBJ1-2; no firm D call. Trimming stripped 3 bases from V and 8 bases from J, with 13 bases between. CDR1 is MRHNA, CDR2 SNTAGT, per germline. The CDR3 spans 13 residues. The chain's CDR3 is CASSDNGPRGYTF. As DNA, the CDR3 is TGTGCCAGCAGTGATAACGGACCTCGGGGCTACACCTTC.

The chain employs TRBV18 and TRBJ2-5; 7 bases align to TRBD1. CDR3 length equals 15 residues. V gave up 2 bases and J gave up 2 bases; unmatched junction bases: 5. CDR1 is KGHSH, CDR2 LQKENI, per germline. This chain's CDR3 is CASSPARTGQETQYF. CDR3 DNA sequence: TGTGCCAGCTCACCAGCCCGGACAGGACAAGAGACCCAGTACTTC.

The genes are TRBV10-3 and TRBJ1-1; D unclear. V lost 1 base and J 3 bases, leaving 6 bases between the germline ends. This CDR3 is 13 amino acids long. Germline V CDR1 and CDR2: ENHRY, SYGVKD. The CDR3 spells CAISEYGHTEAFF. The CDR3, as DNA: TGTGCCATCAGTGAGTATGGGCACACTGAAGCTTTCTTT.

The chain couples TRBV18 to TRBJ1-6, with a possible D match to TRBD1 (5 bases). Per germline, CDR1 KGHSH and CDR2 LQKENI. V was trimmed by 3 bases and J by 10 bases, leaving 22 bases between them. The CDR3 spans 17 residues. CDR3 in amino acids: CASSPPGRGDRRSPLHF. As DNA, the CDR3 is TGTGCCAGCTCACCCCCGGGAAGAGGGGATCGTCGATCACCCCTCCACTTT.

The chain has TRBV6-6 and TRBJ1-1; 8 bases align to TRBD1. V was pared by 6 bases and J by 0 bases, with 9 bases of the junction left unmatched. Germline values: CDR1 MNHNY, CDR2 SVGAGI (reference sequence). The CDR3 runs to 16 residues. DNA for the CDR3: TGTGCCAGCAGCCAACGGACAGGGTACATGAACACTGAAGCTTTCTTT. Translating gives CASSQRTGYMNTEAFF.

V is TRBV30 and J is TRBJ1-1; D gene uncertain. The germline V and J ends were trimmed by 1 base and 8 bases, with 8 bases remaining between them. CDR3 length: 11 amino acids. CDR1 GTSNPN and CDR2 SVGIG come from the germline V gene (reference sequence). The CDR3 spells CAWSAPAEAFF. The CDR3 region has the DNA TGTGCCTGGAGTGCACCGGCCGAAGCTTTCTTT.

To note about this clone: The DNA is omitted, as the CDR3 cannot be located on it reliably, and the CDR3 follows TCRdb's listing. The chain couples TRBV18 to TRBJ1-2; no DNA check was done on the table's D call, TRBD1. Including both end residues, the CDR3 is 13 amino acids long. Germline lookup yields CDR1 KGHSH and CDR2 LQKENI. CDR3 residues: CASSPDFGTGATF.

The rearrangement uses TRBV19 and TRBJ1-1; 10 nucleotides align to TRBD1. The length of the CDR3 is 14 residues. Trimming at V came to 7 bases and at J to 4 bases, leaving 6 bases not matched to a gene. The germline gives CDR1 LNHDA, CDR2 SQIVND (reference sequence). DNA of the CDR3: TGTGCCAGTACCTTCGACAGGGGGCCCACTGAAGCTTTCTTT. It translates to CASTFDRGPTEAFF.

The chain recombines TRBV11-1 with TRBJ1-2; TRBD1 agrees at 7 bases. The CDR3 is 14 residues long. Germline loops: CDR1 SGHAT, CDR2 FQDESV (reference sequence). The V and J ends lost 5 bases and 4 bases, in that order; junction bases with no gene match: 7. This chain's CDR3 is CASSHDREGYGYTF. In nucleotides, the CDR3 is TGTGCCAGCAGCCACGACAGGGAGGGCTATGGCTACACCTTC.

The V gene is TRBV18, the J gene TRBJ2-2; TRBD1 aligns across 7 bases. Germline lookup yields CDR1 KGHSH and CDR2 LQKENI. Unmatched junction bases numbered 11, after V lost 3 bases and J lost 1 base. The CDR3 runs 18 residues. In DNA, the CDR3 is TGTGCCAGCTCACCGGTACCGACAGGGTTGGGGAACACCGGGGAGCTGTTTTTT. This encodes CASSPVPTGLGNTGELFF. Complete variable domain (other parts from reference TRBV18 and TRBJ2-2): NAGVMQNPRHLVRRRGQEARLRCSPMKGHSHVYWYRQLPEEGLKFMVYLQKENIIDESGMPKERFSAEFPKEGPSILRIQQVVRGDSAAYFCASSPVPTGLGNTGELFFGEGSRLTVL.

V and J are TRBV7-8 and TRBJ1-4; 8 bases fit TRBD1. The CDR3 runs 16 residues. Germline V gene sequence: CDR1 SGHVS, CDR2 FQNEAQ. The V segment lost 3 bases and the J segment 7 bases; nucleotides outside the gene matches: 10. The CDR3 bases are TGTGCCAGCAGCTTTGCCGGACAGGGCGGCGGTGAAAAACTGTTTTTT. This gives the protein CASSFAGQGGGEKLFF.

This chain links TRBV27 with TRBJ2-6, with unresolved D. The V gene lost 6 bases and the J gene lost 0 bases, with 9 bases spanning the gap. Germline V gene lookup returns CDR1 MNHEY and CDR2 SMNVEV (reference sequence). The CDR3 consists of 15 residues. Here the CDR3 DNA reads TGTGCCAGCAGCCGAGTGGCCTCTGGGGCCAACGTCCTGACTTTC. Its translation: CASSRVASGANVLTF.

The chain has TRBV28 and TRBJ1-5, with a weak D call TRBD1 (6 bases). The CDR3 consists of 15 residues. With 3 bases removed from V and 5 bases from J, the gap between germline ends came to 14 bases. From germline, CDR1 is MDHEN and CDR2 SYDVKM. The CDR3 sequence: CASSFNSGGHQPQHF. The CDR3 nucleotides read TGTGCCAGCAGTTTCAACTCTGGGGGCCATCAGCCCCAGCATTTT.

V and J are TRBV2 and TRBJ1-6; 9 bases agree with TRBD1. Germline V gene data show CDR1 as SNHLY and CDR2 as FYNNEI. CDR3 length: 15 residues. V shed 6 bases, J shed 3 bases, and the junction held 3 bases outside the gene matches. The CDR3: CASRGQGIYNSPLHF. Written as DNA, the CDR3 is TGTGCCAGCAGGGGACAGGGTATCTATAATTCACCCCTCCACTTT.

With regard to this clone: This specimen includes other DNA sequences encoding the same CDR3. V usage is TRBV18 and J usage is TRBJ1-5; possible D gene TRBD1, 6 bases. V lost 2 bases and J 5 bases, leaving 7 bases between the germline ends. Per the germline V gene, CDR1 is KGHSH and CDR2 is LQKENI. The CDR3 totals 13 residues. Here the CDR3 reads CASSPGGDQPQHF. The DNA of the CDR3 is TGTGCCAGCTCACCAGGGGGCGATCAGCCCCAGCATTTT. Combining the CDR3 with reference TRBV18 and TRBJ1-5 gives the whole variable domain NAGVMQNPRHLVRRRGQEARLRCSPMKGHSHVYWYRQLPEEGLKFMVYLQKENIIDESGMPKERFSAEFPKEGPSILRIQQVVRGDSAAYFCASSPGGDQPQHFGDGTRLSIL.

The chain is built from TRBV2 and TRBJ2-5; 12 bases map to TRBD2. V was clipped by 7 bases and J by 6 bases; unmatched bases: 9. This CDR3 region has 15 residues. Per germline, CDR1 SNHLY and CDR2 FYNNEI. The CDR3 coding sequence is TGTGCCAGCACCTTTCGGACTAGCGGGGAAAAGACCCAGTACTTC. It specifies CASTFRTSGEKTQYF.

This clone has a single count. The CDR3 DNA sequence: TGCAGTGCTAGTAGCAGTTATAATTCACCCCTCCACTTT. Translated, it gives CSASSSYNSPLHF. This chain uses TRBV20-1 with TRBJ1-6; D gene unclear. Germline V gene sequence: CDR1 DFQATT, CDR2 SNEGSKA (reference sequence). The CDR3 runs 13 residues. Trimming removed 3 bases from V and 4 bases from J, with 7 bases in between.

This clone came up a few times. This chain links TRBV2 with TRBJ1-5; no definite D call. Germline assignment: CDR1 SNHLY and CDR2 FYNNEI. V was pared by 3 bases and J by 1 base, with 10 bases between. The CDR3 has 15 amino acids. The chain's CDR3 is CASSDGQASNQPQHF. The CDR3 DNA sequence: TGTGCCAGCAGTGACGGGCAGGCGAGCAATCAGCCCCAGCATTTT. The whole variable domain, remainder taken from reference TRBV2 and TRBJ1-5, is EPEVTQTPSHQVTQMGQEVILRCVPISNHLYFYWYRQILGQKVEFLVSFYNNEISEKSEIFDDQFSVERPDGSNFTLKIRSTKLEDSAMYFCASSDGQASNQPQHFGDGTRLSIL.

The chain carries TRBV4-1 and TRBJ1-2; D is possibly TRBD1 (5 bases). Germline CDR1 MGHRA, CDR2 YSYEKL. V dropped 1 base and J dropped 2 bases, with 5 bases sitting between them. The CDR3 spans 13 residues. The CDR3 DNA is TGCGCCAGCAGCCAAGGACAGAACTATGGCTACACCTTC. Translation gives CASSQGQNYGYTF.

The V gene is TRBV30, the J gene TRBJ1-1, with 7 positions matching TRBD1. Unmatched junction bases numbered 10, after V lost 4 bases and J lost 2 bases. The CDR3 runs to 15 residues. Looked up from germline, CDR1 is GTSNPN and CDR2 is SVGIG (reference sequence). The chain's CDR3 is CAWKGGRGSNTEAFF. CDR3 bases: TGTGCCTGGAAGGGTGGCAGGGGGAGTAACACTGAAGCTTTCTTT. Complete variable domain (other parts from reference TRBV30 and TRBJ1-1): SQTIHQWPATLVQPVGSPLSLECTVEGTSNPNLYWYRQAAGRGLQLLFYSVGIGQISSEVPQNLSASRPQDRQFILSSKKLLLSDSGFYLCAWKGGRGSNTEAFFGQGTRLTVV.